Listed below are T cell receptor beta chains from one sample, sequenced in a study of identical twins. TCRdb independently ran MiXCR on the 5' RACE reads; one entry per CDR3 protein. The profile shows 640,000 or so distinct CDR3 sequences, 5.5% to 7.5% of them singletons. Material for sequencing was naive T cells sorted from blood. These receptors all come from a man between 18 and 29 years old in good health. Each CDR3 is given with its conserved first and last residue.

v_call cdr3_length cdr3_aa
TRBV6-1 15 CASSRGLAGAYEQYF
TRBV13 16 CASRRSGRARTGELFF
TRBV5-1 14 CASSLGDVQETQYF
TRBV7-2 13 CASRPTGNQPQHF
TRBV12-3/TRBV12-4 11 CASSFGGKLFF
TRBV7-6 14 CASSLGEVNTEAFF
TRBV5-1 16 CASNLWDREVSTEAFF
TRBV9 14 CASSVNQEHTEAFF
TRBV3-1 15 CASSYGTGGSGELFF
TRBV29-1 11 CSAWVGTEAFF
TRBV10-3 14 CAISAERGNYGYTF
TRBV12-3/TRBV12-4 14 CASCFAGPRGTQYF
TRBV5-1 15 CASSLEVGPLRTQHF
TRBV5-1 16 CASSLARRPSYNEQFF
TRBV20-1 17 CSARDMRLAGGTDTQYF
TRBV7-8 14 CASSAGQTHYEQYF
TRBV3-1 17 CASSQEILAGSTDTQYF
TRBV7-2 17 CAITTPGTSGRGYEQFF
TRBV7-3 15 CASSIGLAEGYEQYF
TRBV6-5 11 CASGGASPLHF
TRBV15 16 CATSRSPSGAQDGYTF
TRBV20-1 16 CSARDWASGTGSEQFF
TRBV12-3/TRBV12-4 16 CASRKPGTEPWNEQFF
TRBV12-3/TRBV12-4 13 CASSPLTSSEAFF
TRBV20-1 14 CSARDSRGQETQYF
TRBV20-1 15 CSARDQQANNEKLFF
TRBV29-1 15 CSVGLAGTGTDTQYF
TRBV27 16 CASSPAAEGSYNEQFF
TRBV25-1 15 CASSETGGVSYEQYF
TRBV7-6 14 CASSSSANGNTIYF
TRBV29-1 14 CSVGGSGKNTEAFF
TRBV12-3/TRBV12-4 14 CASSKGLASETQYF
TRBV20-1 16 CSALTTSGRSYNEQFF
TRBV12-3/TRBV12-4 20 CASSIGGLAGFRSSTDTQYF
TRBV7-9 12 CASSFRYTEAFF
TRBV3-1 15 CASSQGIPSGNTIYF
TRBV10-3 15 CAISESVSGTDTQYF
TRBV29-1 13 CSAFTGGDQPQHF
TRBV12-3/TRBV12-4 14 CASSYRTNTGELFF
TRBV12-3/TRBV12-4 19 CASSPKARQGWLSNQPQHF
TRBV20-1 13 CSAPSTSDYTQYF
TRBV3-1 16 CASSLLGGEKNTEAFF
TRBV10-3 14 CAIRDDRGEETQYF
TRBV6-5 12 CASSLGMGTQYF